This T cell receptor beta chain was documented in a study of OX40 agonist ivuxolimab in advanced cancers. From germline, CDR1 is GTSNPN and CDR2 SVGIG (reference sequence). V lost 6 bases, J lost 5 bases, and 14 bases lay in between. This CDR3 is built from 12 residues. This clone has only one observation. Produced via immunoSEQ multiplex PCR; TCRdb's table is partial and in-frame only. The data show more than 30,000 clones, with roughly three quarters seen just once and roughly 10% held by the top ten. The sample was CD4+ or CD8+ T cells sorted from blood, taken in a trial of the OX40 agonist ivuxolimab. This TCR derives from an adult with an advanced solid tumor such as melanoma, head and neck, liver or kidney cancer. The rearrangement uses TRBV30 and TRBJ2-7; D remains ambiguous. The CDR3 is CACPSGSHEQYF. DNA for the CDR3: TGTGCCTGCCCCTCGGGTTCCCACGAGCAGTACTTC.